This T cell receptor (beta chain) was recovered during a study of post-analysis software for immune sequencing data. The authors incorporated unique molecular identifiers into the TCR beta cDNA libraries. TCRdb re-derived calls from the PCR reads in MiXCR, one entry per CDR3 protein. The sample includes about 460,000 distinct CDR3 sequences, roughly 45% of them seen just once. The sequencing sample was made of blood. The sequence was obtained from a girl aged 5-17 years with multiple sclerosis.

CDR3 sequence reads: CASSVLAGDYNEQFF. CDR3 DNA sequence: TGTGCCAGCAGCGTCCTAGCGGGAGACTACAATGAGCAGTTCTTC. The rearrangement joins TRBV9 to TRBJ2-1; 10 bases fit TRBD2. Germline V gives CDR1 SGDLS, CDR2 YYNGEE. V was clipped by 2 bases and J by 3 bases; unmatched bases: 2. CDR3 length: 15 amino acids.